The clone carrying this TCR beta chain was observed many times. This entry belongs to a study of blood T cell repertoires in COVID-19. Measured with immunoSEQ multiplex PCR; TCRdb has only the in-frame clones, and not every one. The table records 190,000 or so clones, 65% to 80% of them present only once. The germline gives CDR1 SGHRS, CDR2 YFSETQ. Trimming left V 4 bases short and J 8 bases short, with 9 bases between. This CDR3 has 12 amino acids. This sequence originates from a man over 45 who had recovered from COVID-19. The gene calls are TRBV5-1 and TRBJ1-4; the D is unclear. The specimen sequenced was peripheral blood. The CDR3 nucleotides are TGCGCCAGCAGCGCGACTCAGGAAAAACTGTTTTTT. This encodes CASSATQEKLFF.